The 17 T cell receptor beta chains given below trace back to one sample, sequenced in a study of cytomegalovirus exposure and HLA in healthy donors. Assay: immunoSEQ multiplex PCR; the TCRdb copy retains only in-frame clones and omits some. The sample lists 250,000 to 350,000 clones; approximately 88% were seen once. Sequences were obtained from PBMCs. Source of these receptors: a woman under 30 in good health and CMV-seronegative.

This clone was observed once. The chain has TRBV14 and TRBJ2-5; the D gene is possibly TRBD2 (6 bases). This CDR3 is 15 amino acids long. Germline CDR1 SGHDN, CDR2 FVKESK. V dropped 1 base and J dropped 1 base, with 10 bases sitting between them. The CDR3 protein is CASSQVRGLQETQYF. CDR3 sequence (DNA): TGTGCCAGCAGCCAAGTACGGGGACTCCAAGAGACCCAGTACTTC.

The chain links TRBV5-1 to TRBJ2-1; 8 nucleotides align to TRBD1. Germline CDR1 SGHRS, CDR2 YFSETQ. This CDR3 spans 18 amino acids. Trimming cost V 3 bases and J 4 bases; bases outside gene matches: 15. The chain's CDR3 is CASSSVPDRDSIYNEQFF. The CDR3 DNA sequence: TGCGCCAGCAGCTCCGTTCCGGACAGGGATTCGATTTACAATGAGCAGTTCTTC.

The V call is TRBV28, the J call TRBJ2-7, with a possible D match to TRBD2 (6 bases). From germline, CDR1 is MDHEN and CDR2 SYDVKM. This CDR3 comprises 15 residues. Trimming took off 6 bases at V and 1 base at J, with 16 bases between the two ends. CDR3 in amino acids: CASSSRWEASYEQYF. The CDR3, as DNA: TGTGCCAGCAGCTCGCGGTGGGAGGCTTCCTACGAGCAGTACTTC.

CDR3: CASSRTSGSTYEQYF. The CDR3 bases are TGTGCCAGTAGTCGGACTAGCGGGTCCACCTACGAGCAGTACTTC. V is TRBV19 and J is TRBJ2-7, with 11 bases that match TRBD2. The CDR3 has 15 amino acids. The junction had 5 bases not matched to a gene; V was cut back by 5 bases and J by 2 bases. Germline-derived CDR1 and CDR2 are LNHDA and SQIVND (reference sequence).

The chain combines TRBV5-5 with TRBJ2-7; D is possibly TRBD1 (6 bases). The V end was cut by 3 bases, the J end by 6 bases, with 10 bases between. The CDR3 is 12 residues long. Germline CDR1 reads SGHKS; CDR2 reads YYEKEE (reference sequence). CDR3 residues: CASSWTEGEQYF. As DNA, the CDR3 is TGTGCCAGCAGCTGGACAGAGGGCGAGCAGTACTTC.

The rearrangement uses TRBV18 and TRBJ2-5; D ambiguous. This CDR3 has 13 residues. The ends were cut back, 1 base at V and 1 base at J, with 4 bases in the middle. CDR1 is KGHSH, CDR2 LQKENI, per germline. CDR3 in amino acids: CASSPLFQETQYF. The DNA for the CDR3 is TGTGCCAGCTCACCACTCTTCCAAGAGACCCAGTACTTC.

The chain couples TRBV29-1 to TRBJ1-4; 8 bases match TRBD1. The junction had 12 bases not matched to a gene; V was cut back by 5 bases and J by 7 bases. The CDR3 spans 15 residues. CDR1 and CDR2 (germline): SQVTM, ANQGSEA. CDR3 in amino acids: CSVPKRTGSTEKLFF. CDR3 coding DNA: TGCAGCGTTCCTAAGAGGACAGGGTCAACTGAAAAACTGTTTTTT. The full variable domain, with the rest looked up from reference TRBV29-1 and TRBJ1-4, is SAVISQKPSRDICQRGTSLTIQCQVDSQVTMMFWYRQQPGQSLTLIATANQGSEATYESGFVIDKFPISRPNLTFSTLTVSNMSPEDSSIYLCSVPKRTGSTEKLFFGSGTQLSVL.

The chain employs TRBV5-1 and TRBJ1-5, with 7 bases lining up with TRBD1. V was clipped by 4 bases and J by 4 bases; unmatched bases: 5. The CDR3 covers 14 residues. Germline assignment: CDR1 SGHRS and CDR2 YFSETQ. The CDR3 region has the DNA TGCGCCAGCAGCCCAGGGACAGAGAATCAGCCCCAGCATTTT. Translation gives CASSPGTENQPQHF.

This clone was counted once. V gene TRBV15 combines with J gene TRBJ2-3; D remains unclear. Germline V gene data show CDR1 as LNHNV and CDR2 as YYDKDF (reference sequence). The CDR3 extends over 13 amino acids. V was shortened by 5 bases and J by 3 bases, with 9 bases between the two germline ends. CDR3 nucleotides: TGTGCCACCAGCCCCGGTCCGACAGATACGCAGTATTTT. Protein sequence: CATSPGPTDTQYF.

CDR3 sequence (DNA): TGTGCCAGCAGTTTATTGGGCAGTCAGCAGTACTTC. This gives the protein CASSLLGSQQYF. V gene TRBV27 combines with J gene TRBJ2-7; D unresolved. The V end was cut by 1 base, the J end by 8 bases, with 9 bases between. Germline V gene data show CDR1 as MNHEY and CDR2 as SMNVEV (reference sequence). The length of the CDR3 is 12 residues.

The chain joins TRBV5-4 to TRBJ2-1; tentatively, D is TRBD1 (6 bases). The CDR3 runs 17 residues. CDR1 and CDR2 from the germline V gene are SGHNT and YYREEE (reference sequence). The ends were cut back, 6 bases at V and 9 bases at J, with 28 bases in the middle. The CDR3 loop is CASNSRGDRTTTVEQFF. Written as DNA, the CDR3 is TGTGCCAGCAATTCGAGGGGCGACAGGACGACCACTGTTGAGCAGTTCTTC.

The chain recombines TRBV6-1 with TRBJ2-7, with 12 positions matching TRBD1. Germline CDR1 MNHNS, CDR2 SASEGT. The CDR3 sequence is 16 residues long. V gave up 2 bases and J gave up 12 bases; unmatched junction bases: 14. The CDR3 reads CASSELAGQGARKGYF. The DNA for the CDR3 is TGTGCCAGCAGTGAACTGGCGGGACAGGGGGCCAGGAAGGGGTACTTC.

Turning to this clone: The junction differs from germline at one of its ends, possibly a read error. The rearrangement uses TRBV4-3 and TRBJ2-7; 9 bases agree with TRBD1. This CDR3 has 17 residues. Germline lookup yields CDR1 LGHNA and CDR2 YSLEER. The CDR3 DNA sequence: TGCGCCAGCAGCGAAGAGCGTTCCCACAGGGGGCACTACGAGCAGTACTTC. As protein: CASSEERSHRGHYEQYF.

The CDR3 nucleotides read TGTGCCAGCAGCAACGAGCTGATGACTTACGAGCAGTACTTC. It codes for CASSNELMTYEQYF. The chain is built from TRBV6-5 and TRBJ2-7; D is uncertain. From germline, CDR1 is MNHEY and CDR2 SVGAGI. The CDR3 runs to 14 residues. Between the trimmed V and J ends, which lost 6 bases and 4 bases, there was a span of 16 bases.

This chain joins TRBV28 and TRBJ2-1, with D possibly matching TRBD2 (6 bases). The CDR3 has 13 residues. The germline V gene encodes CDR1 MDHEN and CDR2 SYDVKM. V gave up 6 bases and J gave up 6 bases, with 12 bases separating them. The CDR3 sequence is CASSRDFSNEQFF. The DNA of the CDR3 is TGTGCCAGCAGCCGGGACTTCAGCAATGAGCAGTTCTTC.

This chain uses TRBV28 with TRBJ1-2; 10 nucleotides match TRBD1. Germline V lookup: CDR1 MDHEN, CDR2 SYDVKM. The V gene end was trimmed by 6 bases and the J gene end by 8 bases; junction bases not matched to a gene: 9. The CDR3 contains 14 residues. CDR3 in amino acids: CASRSGQGSGGYTF. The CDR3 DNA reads TGTGCCAGCAGGTCGGGACAGGGGTCGGGCGGCTACACCTTC.

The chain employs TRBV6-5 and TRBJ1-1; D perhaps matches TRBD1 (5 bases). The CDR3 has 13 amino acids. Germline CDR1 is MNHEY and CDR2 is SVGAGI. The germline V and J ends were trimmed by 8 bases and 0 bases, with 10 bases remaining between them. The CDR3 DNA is TGTGCCAGCTTTAGGGGCCTGAACACTGAAGCTTTCTTT. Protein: CASFRGLNTEAFF.